The 32 T cell receptor beta chains presented below share a single source sample, sequenced in a study of T-cell reconstitution after alpha-beta-depleted transplantation in children (TCRdb year 2016). Their target antigens are unknown. Libraries were made using PCR. Sequencing was carried out with an Illumina HiSeq 2500. TCR libraries were prepared with molecular barcoding, using unique molecular identifiers to normalize TCRbeta repertoire quantification. Using fastp trimming at Q25 and MiXCR clonotype assembly, TCRdb reanalyzed the public sequencing data and kept in-frame beta chains. Rows are combined by CDR3 protein, so each entry shows the most common genes and DNA. The sample profile shows around 270,000 distinct CDR3 sequences; over 7.5% of them were found once. The leading ten clones occupy about 9.3% of the sample. Overall study outcomes, separate from this receptor: The frequencies of hyperexpanded clones fell over the following months, and after one year, T-cell counts and TCRbeta diversity were mostly attributed to newly produced T cells.

What this sample's treatment or condition label stands for: allogeneic hematopoietic cell transplantation with graft depleted of TCRalphabeta T cells and CD19 B cells. Specimen: peripheral blood, collected 360 days after TCRalphabeta/CD19-depleted stem cell transplant. The source of these receptors is a female patient aged 2-10 years who had a stem cell transplant for Fanconi anemia, so the T cells may come from the graft donor.

This clonotype has a count of ten or more. In DNA, the CDR3 is TGCAGTGCCCTGACTAGGAATGCATACAATGAGCAGTTCTTC. Translating it yields CSALTRNAYNEQFF. V usage is TRBV20-1 and J usage is TRBJ2-1; TRBD2 might be the D (6 bases). The V gene lost 6 bases and the J gene lost 4 bases, with 16 bases spanning the gap. Germline V CDR1 and CDR2: DFQATT, SNEGSKA (reference sequence). CDR3 length: 14 amino acids.

This clonotype has a count of ten or more. The chain couples TRBV5-1 to TRBJ2-7; 9 bases are shared with TRBD2. The CDR3 spans 16 residues. The V and J ends lost 1 base and 1 base, in that order; junction bases with no gene match: 6. Germline CDR1 SGHRS, CDR2 YFSETQ. CDR3 loop: CASSLSGTSQSYEQYF. In DNA, the CDR3 is TGCGCCAGCAGCTTGTCCGGGACTAGCCAATCCTACGAGCAGTACTTC.

This clonotype was observed once. A much larger clone lies one base from this, so it may be a read error. The chain uses TRBV5-1 and TRBJ2-7, with D perhaps given as TRBD1 or TRBD2 (5 bases each). The CDR3 consists of 18 residues. CDR1 is SGHRS and CDR2 is YFSETQ in the germline V gene. Trimming removed 0 bases from V and 5 bases from J, with 24 bases in between. The CDR3 here is CASSLGPHGERGFHEQYV. CDR3 nucleotides: TGCGCCAGCAGCTTGGGCCCTCACGGAGAGAGGGGTTTCCACGAGCAGTACGTC.

This clonotype was seen at least ten times. V gene TRBV5-1 combines with J gene TRBJ2-3; tentatively, D is TRBD2 (7 bases). The germline V and J ends were trimmed by 4 bases and 5 bases, with 17 bases remaining between them. In germline, CDR1 is SGHRS, CDR2 YFSETQ. CDR3 length: 15 amino acids. Written as DNA, the CDR3 is TGCGCCAGCAGCCTTAGGGGGGGCCGGGGAGATACGCAGTATTTT. It translates to CASSLRGGRGDTQYF. Full variable domain (remainder filled in from reference TRBV5-1 and TRBJ2-3): KAGVTQTPRYLIKTRGQQVTLSCSPISGHRSVSWYQQTPGQGLQFLFEYFSETQRNKGNFPGRFSGRQFSNSRSEMNVSTLELGDSALYLCASSLRGGRGDTQYFGPGTRLTVL.

This clonotype was counted ten times or more. V usage is TRBV12-3 or TRBV12-4 and J usage is TRBJ2-1, with 14 bases fitting TRBD2. The CDR3 length is 18 residues. The trim removed 5 bases at V and 2 bases at J, leaving 8 bases unmatched. The CDR3: CASSLTGTSGSTYNEQFF. Written as DNA, the CDR3 is TGTGCCAGCAGTCTCACCGGGACTAGCGGGAGTACCTACAATGAGCAGTTCTTC.

This clonotype was observed a handful of times. This chain connects TRBV6-6 to TRBJ2-1; 9 bases align to TRBD2. V shed 0 bases, J shed 12 bases, and the junction held 3 bases outside the gene matches. The CDR3 consists of 13 residues. CDR1 is MNHNY, CDR2 SVGAGI, per germline (reference sequence). CDR3 residues: CASSYSRAGGQFF. In nucleotides, the CDR3 is TGTGCCAGCAGTTACTCGAGAGCGGGGGGGCAGTTCTTC.

This clonotype was seen many times. V and J are TRBV18 and TRBJ1-1, with 7 bases fitting TRBD1. V was clipped by 5 bases and J by 4 bases; unmatched bases: 4. Germline loops: CDR1 KGHSH, CDR2 LQKENI. The length of the CDR3 is 13 residues. The CDR3 bases are TGTGCCAGCTCAGGACCAGGGGGCACTGAAGCTTTCTTT. Translating it yields CASSGPGGTEAFF. The variable domain in full, with the rest retrieved from reference TRBV18 and TRBJ1-1, is NAGVMQNPRHLVRRRGQEARLRCSPMKGHSHVYWYRQLPEEGLKFMVYLQKENIIDESGMPKERFSAEFPKEGPSILRIQQVVRGDSAAYFCASSGPGGTEAFFGQGTRLTVV.

The rearrangement joins TRBV3-1 to TRBJ1-4, with a possible D match to TRBD1 (5 bases). The CDR3 spans 14 residues. Germline CDR1 LGHDT, CDR2 YNNKEL (reference sequence). V was trimmed by 4 bases and J by 7 bases, leaving 13 bases between them. The CDR3: CASSLFREGEKLFF. The CDR3 DNA reads as TGTGCCAGCAGCCTCTTCAGGGAGGGTGAAAAACTGTTTTTT.

At least ten counts were recorded for this clonotype. V gene TRBV7-8 combines with J gene TRBJ2-7; D may correspond to TRBD1 or TRBD2 (5 bases each). This CDR3 is 14 amino acids long. The germline V gene encodes CDR1 SGHVS and CDR2 FQNEAQ. Trimming removed 5 bases at V and 2 bases at J, with 13 bases between. CDR3 nucleotides: TGTGCCAGCAGCCGTACCGGGACCACCTACGAGCAGTACGTC. As protein: CASSRTGTTYEQYV.

This clonotype was seen repeatedly, ten times or more. The chain recombines TRBV27 with TRBJ2-1, with TRBD2 matching 8 bases. The CDR3 spans 16 residues. V was pared by 5 bases and J by 8 bases, with 14 bases of the junction left unmatched. Germline V gives CDR1 MNHEY, CDR2 SMNVEV (reference sequence). CDR3 loop: CASSLFGSGSLDEQFF. The CDR3, as DNA: TGTGCCAGCAGTCTCTTCGGAAGCGGGAGCTTGGATGAGCAGTTCTTC.

This clonotype was picked up many times. The chain uses TRBV20-1 and TRBJ2-5, with D perhaps matching TRBD2 (5 bases). The CDR3 sequence is 15 residues long. CDR1 is DFQATT and CDR2 is SNEGSKA in the germline V gene (reference sequence). Trimming pared 0 bases from V and 4 bases from J, leaving 15 bases between. DNA for the CDR3: TGCAGTGCTAGAGACCCGACACGGGGTGGAGAGACCCAGTACTTC. Translating it yields CSARDPTRGGETQYF.

The table lists this clonotype with many counts. The V call is TRBV5-1, the J call TRBJ1-1, with D hard to call. In germline, CDR1 is SGHRS, CDR2 YFSETQ. V lost 0 bases and J lost 0, with 9 bases in between. This CDR3 has 15 residues. Here the CDR3 reads CASSLAWQVNTEAFF. DNA of the CDR3: TGCGCCAGCAGCTTGGCATGGCAGGTGAACACTGAAGCTTTCTTT.

This clonotype has more than one count but fewer than ten. The chain links TRBV6-1 to TRBJ2-7; D assignment may be TRBD1 or TRBD2 (5 bases each). Germline CDR1 is MNHNS and CDR2 is SASEGT. With 1 base removed from V and 6 bases from J, the gap between germline ends came to 16 bases. The CDR3 runs to 15 residues. The CDR3 here is CASSEEPGRLAEQYF. The CDR3 DNA reads as TGTGCCAGCAGTGAAGAACCGGGACGGCTAGCCGAGCAGTACTTC.

The chain joins TRBV30 to TRBJ2-3; 10 bases agree with TRBD2. This CDR3 comprises 13 residues. Germline assignment: CDR1 GTSNPN and CDR2 SVGIG (reference sequence). The V segment lost 4 bases and the J segment 3 bases; nucleotides outside the gene matches: 1. DNA of the CDR3: TGTGCCTGGATAGCGGGAGGTACAGATACGCAGTATTTT. Encoded protein: CAWIAGGTDTQYF.

V and J are TRBV7-8 and TRBJ2-5, with 10 nucleotides matching TRBD2. Unmatched junction bases numbered 7, after V lost 2 bases and J lost 4 bases. Germline-derived CDR1 and CDR2 are SGHVS and FQNEAQ. This CDR3 is 16 amino acids long. The CDR3 nucleotides read TGTGCCAGCAGCTTATTAGCTAGCGGGAGATCAGAGACCCAGTACTTC. Translating it yields CASSLLASGRSETQYF. Together with reference TRBV7-8 and TRBJ2-5, the CDR3 gives the full variable domain: GAGVSQSPRYKVAKRGQDVALRCDPISGHVSLFWYQQALGQGPEFLTYFQNEAQLDKSGLPSDRFFAERPEGSVSTLKIQRTQQEDSAVYLCASSLLASGRSETQYFGPGTRLLVL.

This clonotype was found many times. The chain is built from TRBV6-2 or TRBV6-3 and TRBJ2-7; the D call may be TRBD1 or TRBD2 (5 bases each). Germline loops: CDR1 MNHEY, CDR2 SVGEGT. Trimming left V 4 bases short and J 7 bases short, with 17 bases between. This CDR3 is built from 14 residues. CDR3 amino acids: CASSSSGPPQEQYF. The CDR3 region has the DNA TGTGCCAGCAGTTCCTCGGGACCTCCTCAGGAGCAGTACTTC.

This clonotype has only a few counts. The V gene is TRBV9, the J gene TRBJ1-5; D may be TRBD1 (5 bases). The CDR3 spans 14 residues. The V gene's germline CDR1 is SGDLS and CDR2 YYNGEE. Trimming shortened V by 0 bases and J by 7 bases, and 11 bases separated the two germline ends. CDR3 sequence (DNA): TGTGCCAGCAGCGTAGGGTCCGGGGACCAGCCCCAGCATTTT. Protein sequence: CASSVGSGDQPQHF.

In regard to this clonotype: A much larger clone differs from this one at a single base, so this may be a read error. The chain couples TRBV20-1 to TRBJ2-1; the match to TRBD2 covers 7 bases. The CDR3 is 14 residues long. Germline CDR1 is DFQATT and CDR2 is SNEGSKA (reference sequence). In DNA, the CDR3 is TGCAATGCAACCTGGGGGGGCTCCTACAATGAGCAGTTCTTC. It yields the protein CNATWGGSYNEQFF.

This chain connects TRBV18 to TRBJ2-4, with D possibly being TRBD2 (5 bases). The length of the CDR3 is 15 residues. The V and J ends lost 3 bases and 8 bases respectively, with 17 bases between them. Germline CDR1 KGHSH, CDR2 LQKENI. The CDR3 bases are TGTGCCAGCTCACCTCTGCGAAGCGGTGTGGACATTCAGTACTTC. This codes for CASSPLRSGVDIQYF.

V usage is TRBV6-2 or TRBV6-3 and J usage is TRBJ2-1; TRBD1 might be the D (6 bases). Trimming stripped 3 bases from V and 0 bases from J, with 9 bases between. Germline-derived CDR1 and CDR2 are MNHEY and SVGEGT. The CDR3 length is 15 residues. CDR3 nucleotide sequence: TGTGCCAGCAGTTATTCAGGGGCCTCCTACAATGAGCAGTTCTTC. It is translated as CASSYSGASYNEQFF.

A few counts support this clonotype. The chain is built from TRBV10-1 and TRBJ1-5, with 9 bases lining up with TRBD1. Per germline, CDR1 WNHNN and CDR2 SYGVQD (reference sequence). The J segment lost 2 bases and the V segment lost 2 bases, leaving 4 bases of the junction unmatched. This CDR3 has 16 residues. The CDR3 DNA sequence: TGCGCCAGCAGTGAGGGAGGACAGGGGCGCAATCAGCCCCAGCATTTT. Amino acids: CASSEGGQGRNQPQHF.

The table lists this clonotype with many counts. V usage is TRBV20-1 and J usage is TRBJ2-7, with D possibly TRBD2 on 5 matching bases. The CDR3 has 12 residues. Germline CDR1 reads DFQATT; CDR2 reads SNEGSKA (reference sequence). The V and J ends lost 7 bases and 2 bases respectively, with 12 bases between them. CDR3 in amino acids: CSVSGLTYEQYF. The CDR3 nucleotides read TGCAGTGTATCGGGGTTAACCTACGAGCAGTACTTC.

The table lists this clonotype with a few counts. J is TRBJ2-7 and V is TRBV20-1; D is possibly TRBD1 or TRBD2 (5 bases each). CDR1 DFQATT and CDR2 SNEGSKA come from the germline V gene (reference sequence). This CDR3 is built from 16 residues. V was pared by 2 bases and J by 2 bases, with 19 bases between. CDR3 sequence reads: CSARTPGPHPTYEQYF. In DNA, the CDR3 is TGCAGTGCTAGAACACCGGGGCCGCACCCGACCTACGAGCAGTACTTC.

This clonotype was picked up many times. The rearrangement uses TRBV28 and TRBJ1-6; weak D call: TRBD1 (5 bases). Trimming removed 8 bases at V and 8 bases at J, with 10 bases between. From germline, CDR1 is MDHEN and CDR2 SYDVKM. This CDR3 contains 12 residues. The CDR3 sequence is CASCQGDSPLHF. In DNA form, the CDR3 reads TGTGCCAGCTGTCAGGGCGATTCACCCCTCCACTTT.

The chain combines TRBV12-3 or TRBV12-4 with TRBJ1-5, with D possibly matching TRBD1 (5 bases). V lost 6 bases and J lost 0, with 12 bases in between. The CDR3 is 15 amino acids. The CDR3 DNA is TGTGCCAGCAGGCCCGGGACTCTTAGCAATCAGCCCCAGCATTTT. Translated: CASRPGTLSNQPQHF.

The sample holds many counts of this clonotype. The chain has TRBV28 and TRBJ1-2; no clear D gene. There are 13 residues in the CDR3. Deletions cut 6 bases from V and 3 bases from J, with 11 bases between. Germline CDR1 is MDHEN and CDR2 is SYDVKM. CDR3 coding DNA: TGTGCCAGCAGCCCGGTCGGCTACTATGGCTACACCTTC. Its translation is CASSPVGYYGYTF.

This clonotype was counted ten times or more. The chain is built from TRBV29-1 and TRBJ1-1; weak D call: TRBD1 (5 bases). The CDR3 covers 14 residues. Germline V gene sequence: CDR1 SQVTM, CDR2 ANQGSEA. The V gene lost 7 bases and the J gene lost 1 base, with 16 bases spanning the gap. CDR3 coding DNA: TGCAGCGATACGGAGGGGTATTGGAACACTGAAGCTTTCTTT. Translating it yields CSDTEGYWNTEAFF.

This clonotype was found many times. In nucleotides, the CDR3 is TGCGCCAGCAGCAGGGGACTAGCGGATTACAATGAGCAGTTCTTC. Translating gives CASSRGLADYNEQFF. The gene calls are TRBV5-1 and TRBJ2-1, with 11 bases that match TRBD2. Germline CDR1 is SGHRS and CDR2 is YFSETQ. Trimming took 4 bases from V and 4 from J; bases not matched to a gene: 4. CDR3 length equals 15 residues. Variable domain in full (rest from reference TRBV5-1 and TRBJ2-1): KAGVTQTPRYLIKTRGQQVTLSCSPISGHRSVSWYQQTPGQGLQFLFEYFSETQRNKGNFPGRFSGRQFSNSRSEMNVSTLELGDSALYLCASSRGLADYNEQFFGPGTRLTVL.

This clonotype was recorded at least ten times. The chain is built from TRBV5-1 and TRBJ2-7; D not certain. With 3 bases removed from V and 2 bases from J, the gap between germline ends came to 6 bases. The CDR3 totals 12 residues. In germline, CDR1 is SGHRS, CDR2 YFSETQ. Here the CDR3 reads CASSSRPYEQYV. The CDR3 DNA follows: TGCGCCAGCAGCTCCCGACCCTACGAGCAGTACGTC.

This clonotype was recorded many times. The chain carries TRBV20-1 and TRBJ2-7; tentatively, D is TRBD2 (5 bases). The CDR3 length is 13 residues. Trimming cost V 0 bases and J 5 bases, with 11 bases left between them. Germline V gene lookup returns CDR1 DFQATT and CDR2 SNEGSKA (reference sequence). The CDR3: CSARDRGYDEQYV. As DNA, the CDR3 is TGCAGTGCTAGAGATAGAGGGTACGACGAGCAGTACGTC.

This clonotype was detected a few times. V and J are TRBV5-6 and TRBJ2-7, with 7 bases fitting TRBD1. The V segment lost 3 bases and the J segment 1 base; nucleotides outside the gene matches: 13. This CDR3 has 17 amino acids. Germline V gives CDR1 SGHDT, CDR2 YYEEEE. The CDR3 protein is CASSYEIPLGQSYEQYF. DNA of the CDR3: TGTGCCAGCAGCTATGAAATCCCTTTGGGACAGTCCTACGAGCAGTACTTC.

This sequence joins TRBV6-2 or TRBV6-3 and TRBJ2-3; no firm D call. The V and J ends lost 7 bases and 1 base respectively, with 18 bases between them. CDR3 length: 16 amino acids. Germline CDR1 MNHEY, CDR2 SVGEGT. Here the CDR3 DNA reads TGTGCCAGCACCACACGATCTAGTGTCCGCACAGATACGCAGTATTTT. Translation: CASTTRSSVRTDTQYF.